Shown below are 8 T cell receptor beta chains from a single sample sequenced in a study of neurological immune-mediated disorders. In TCRdb, the 5' RACE reads were re-called with MiXCR into one record per CDR3 protein. This repertoire shows approximately 74,000 distinct CDR3 sequences, roughly 9.9% found once; its top ten account for 1.5% to 2%. The sequenced sample consisted of PBMCs. Receptor source: a man aged 45-60 years in good health.

At least ten counts were recorded for this clonotype. J is TRBJ2-1 and V is TRBV10-3, with 11 bases aligning to TRBD2. Germline CDR1 and CDR2: ENHRY and SYGVKD. This CDR3 has 16 residues. V shed 6 bases, J shed 7 bases, and the junction held 11 bases outside the gene matches. The CDR3 DNA reads TGTGCCATCAGCGCTCTTACTAGCGGGAGTCATAATGAGCAGTTCTTC. It is translated as CAISALTSGSHNEQFF.

This clonotype was seen repeatedly, ten times or more. This chain uses TRBV7-9 with TRBJ2-1; 12 bases are a match to TRBD2. CDR3 length equals 17 residues. Germline V gene data show CDR1 as SEHNR and CDR2 as FQNEAQ (reference sequence). V lost 1 base and J lost 6; bases outside the gene matches: 7. The CDR3 DNA follows: TGTGCCAGCAGCTTAGTGAGCCTAGCGGGAGGGCGCAATGAGCAGTTCTTC. It specifies CASSLVSLAGGRNEQFF.

As to this clonotype: Relative to the germline gene, one junction end is altered; a read error may explain this. CDR3 region: CANSLRGTGANVLTF. CDR3 DNA: TGTGCCAACAGCTTAAGGGGGACTGGGGCCAACGTCCTGACTTTC. J is TRBJ2-6 and V is TRBV7-9; possible D gene TRBD1, 6 bases. This CDR3 has 15 amino acids. Looked up from germline, CDR1 is SEHNR and CDR2 is FQNEAQ (reference sequence).

The table lists this clonotype with many counts. The chain has TRBV9 and TRBJ2-4; no firm D call. V was clipped by 1 base and J by 8 bases, with 13 bases between them. Germline CDR1 reads SGDLS; CDR2 reads YYNGEE. The CDR3 spans 14 residues. CDR3 coding DNA: TGTGCCAGCAGCGTACGAGACACAGATGACATTCAGTACTTC. Its protein is CASSVRDTDDIQYF.

In its sample, this clonotype was seen many times. The chain has TRBV7-9 and TRBJ1-1, with no clear D. Germline V lookup: CDR1 SEHNR, CDR2 FQNEAQ (reference sequence). The CDR3 contains 12 residues. Trimming left V 1 base short and J 3 bases short, with 3 bases between. The CDR3 spells CASSLVDTEAFF. CDR3 nucleotides: TGTGCCAGCAGCTTAGTGGACACTGAAGCTTTCTTT.

At least ten counts were recorded for this clonotype. V usage is TRBV28 and J usage is TRBJ1-5, with D perhaps matching TRBD1 (6 bases). The V end was cut by 10 bases, the J end by 1 base, with 17 bases between. Per germline, CDR1 MDHEN and CDR2 SYDVKM. This CDR3 comprises 15 residues. This chain's CDR3 is CAIQTQGSSNQPQHF. For the CDR3, the DNA is TGTGCCATCCAGACACAGGGATCGAGCAATCAGCCCCAGCATTTT.

This clonotype was seen many times. This chain connects TRBV20-1 to TRBJ2-1; 7 bases fit TRBD2. V dropped 5 bases and J dropped 5; count of bases not matched to a gene: 9. The CDR3 is made up of 14 amino acids. Germline V lookup: CDR1 DFQATT, CDR2 SNEGSKA (reference sequence). CDR3 loop: CSALSGKKDNEQFF. The CDR3 DNA sequence: TGCAGTGCTTTAAGCGGGAAGAAGGACAATGAGCAGTTCTTC.

This clonotype was detected a few times. A much larger clone differs by one base, so this may be a read error. V and J are TRBV5-5 and TRBJ2-1; 8 bases agree with TRBD1. Germline V CDR1 and CDR2: SGHKS, YYEKEE (reference sequence). CDR3 length equals 17 residues. CDR3 loop: CASSLVRTGYVINERFF. The DNA of the CDR3 is TGTGCCAGCAGCTTGGTAAGGACAGGGTACGTAATAAATGAGCGGTTCTTC.